This T cell receptor beta chain was observed in a study of response to subunit inactivated influenza vaccine (dated by TCRdb to the late 2010s). For the wider study: The study used deep quantitative T cell receptor repertoire profiling to track responses to a trivalent subunit inactivated influenza vaccine. General conclusions and limits of the study: According to the authors, only a limited number of new T cells may be recruited by each seasonal influenza vaccination.

Libraries came from RT-PCR. The instrument given in TCRdb is Illumina HiSeq 2500. TCRdb trimmed the raw reads at Q25, called clones with MiXCR and kept productive beta chains. Rows are unified per CDR3 protein, each entry keeping the most common DNA and genes. The sample table records 500,000 to 600,000 distinct CDR3 sequences; about an eighth of these occur just once. The ten largest account for approximately 10% of the sample. The CDR3, from cysteine to phenylalanine, totals 15 residues. Only the CDR3 part of the read is kept: 45 bases, read in frame from the first base. CDR1 and CDR2 (SGHTA, FQGTGA) derive from the germline V gene. For this chain, trimming is 5 bases at the V end and 6 bases at the J end, and the number of junction bases without a gene match is 9. Worth noting for this clonotype: The target of this receptor is not known. No per-base quality is available; no much larger clone lies one base away.

In this chain, TRBV7-3 is recombined with TRBJ2-1, with 8 bases matching TRBD2. The TCR originated in a man aged 50 or older who received an inactivated influenza vaccine. Donor details come from another sample of the same person, matched by shared clones. Specimen: PBMCs from blood, collected on the day of vaccination. The CDR3 in this case is CASSRTGGQRNEQFF. The DNA sequence is as follows: TGTGCCAGCAGCCGGACGGGAGGGCAACGCAATGAGCAGTTCTTC.